One sample yielded the 14 T cell receptor beta chains listed below, sequenced in a study of CD8 T cells in Susac syndrome. An input of roughly 0.45 to 1 ug of RNA was subjected to reverse transcription using random hexamers. TCRdb analysed the immunoSEQ multiplex PCR reads with MiXCR anew, one entry per CDR3 protein. The profile shows about 140,000 distinct CDR3 sequences, 94% of them singletons. The sample comprised CD8+ T cells from PBMCs. The receptors originated from a human donor in good health.

This chain uses TRBV11-1 with TRBJ2-3; 12 bases line up with TRBD2. The length of the CDR3 is 19 residues. The V gene's germline CDR1 is SGHAT and CDR2 FQDESV (reference sequence). Unmatched junction bases numbered 16, after V lost 4 bases and J lost 5 bases. The CDR3 reads CASSSRLAGGPNRVDTQYF. The CDR3 DNA sequence: TGTGCCAGCAGCTCCCGTCTAGCGGGAGGGCCGAATCGCGTAGATACGCAGTATTTT.

This chain connects TRBV28 to TRBJ2-7; D uncertain. The CDR3 loop spans 13 amino acids. CDR1 MDHEN and CDR2 SYDVKM come from the germline V gene. V was cut by 5 bases and J by 3 bases, with 11 bases left in between. The CDR3 is CASSPFGDYEQYF. The CDR3 DNA reads TGTGCCAGCAGTCCCTTTGGGGACTACGAGCAGTACTTC.

This clonotype has only one observation. The chain is built from TRBV9 and TRBJ2-3; D is unclear. Germline values: CDR1 SGDLS, CDR2 YYNGEE. The CDR3 contains 14 residues. Trimming took 4 bases from V and 4 from J, leaving 13 bases between them. Here the CDR3 reads CASSTRPSPDTQYF. CDR3 DNA sequence: TGTGCCAGCAGCACTCGACCGAGCCCAGATACGCAGTATTTT.

This clonotype was observed a single time. The CDR3 region has the DNA TGTGCCAGCAGCCAAGATCCCCTTGAAGCGGGAGCATACAATGAGCAGTTCTTC. Translation gives CASSQDPLEAGAYNEQFF. The rearrangement joins TRBV3-1 to TRBJ2-1, with 8 bases identical to TRBD2. CDR1 LGHDT and CDR2 YNNKEL come from the germline V gene (reference sequence). The ends lost 0 bases at V and 4 bases at J; junction bases unmatched: 11. The CDR3 has 18 amino acids.

The V and J genes are TRBV28 and TRBJ2-3, with 8 nucleotides matching TRBD1. In germline, CDR1 is MDHEN, CDR2 SYDVKM. The CDR3 is 16 residues long. Trimming removed 7 bases from V and 4 bases from J; junction bases left unmatched: 13. The CDR3 coding sequence is TGTGCCAGCAAAACAGGGACAGGACGGGAGCCAGATACGCAGTATTTT. Translation: CASKTGTGREPDTQYF.

This rearrangement joins TRBV5-4 to TRBJ2-1; TRBD2 matches 16 bases. Trimming removed 4 bases from V and 6 bases from J; junction bases left unmatched: 10. The CDR3 consists of 18 residues. The V gene's germline CDR1 is SGHNT and CDR2 YYREEE (reference sequence). In nucleotides, the CDR3 is TGTGCCAGCAGCCCGGGACTAGCGGGAGGGTTCCGTGGCAATGAGCAGTTCTTC. Protein sequence: CASSPGLAGGFRGNEQFF.

Note on this clonotype: Germline and junction disagree at one end, which may indicate a read error. The chain carries TRBV25-1 and TRBJ2-1; TRBD2 matches at 9 bases. Germline CDR1 and CDR2: MGHDK and SYGVNS. The CDR3 covers 12 residues. The CDR3 protein is CASSEEAGGGIF. The CDR3, as DNA: TGTGCCAGCAGTGAAGAAGCGGGAGGAGGAATCTTC. Supplemented by reference TRBV25-1 and TRBJ2-1, the full variable domain reads EADIYQTPRYLVIGTGKKITLECSQTMGHDKMYWYQQDPGMELHLIHYSYGVNSTEKGDLSSESTVSRIRTEHFPLTLESARPSHTSQYLCASSEEAGGGIFGPGTRLTVL.

J is TRBJ2-1 and V is TRBV29-1, with D unresolved. Trimming took 4 bases from V and 7 from J, leaving 20 bases between them. Germline V gene sequence: CDR1 SQVTM, CDR2 ANQGSEA. The CDR3 spans 15 residues. Here the CDR3 reads CSVVYYSPPINEQFF. In DNA form, the CDR3 reads TGCAGCGTTGTATATTATAGCCCCCCCATTAATGAGCAGTTCTTC.

The chain couples TRBV19 to TRBJ2-7; D could derive from TRBD1 or TRBD2 (6 bases each). Trimming pared 5 bases from V and 6 bases from J, leaving 14 bases between. This CDR3 is 13 amino acids long. The V gene's germline CDR1 is LNHDA and CDR2 SQIVND (reference sequence). The CDR3, as DNA: TGTGCCAGTAGTGCGGCGGGACACAGCGAGCAGTACTTC. The encoded protein is CASSAAGHSEQYF.

The genes are TRBV6-5 and TRBJ1-1, with D tentatively TRBD1 (6 bases). The CDR3 totals 14 residues. The V end was cut by 6 bases, the J end by 4 bases, with 15 bases between. Germline CDR1 is MNHEY and CDR2 is SVGAGI. CDR3 coding DNA: TGTGCCAGCAGAGTTTACAGGGAAGGCACTGAAGCTTTCTTT. Translating gives CASRVYREGTEAFF.

For the CDR3, the DNA is TGTGCCACTCACATCTCCTACAATGAGCAGTTCTTC. Protein sequence: CATHISYNEQFF. The chain joins TRBV27 to TRBJ2-1; D remains ambiguous. There are 12 residues in the CDR3. V lost 10 bases, J lost 0 bases, and 7 bases lay in between. Per the germline V gene, CDR1 is MNHEY and CDR2 is SMNVEV (reference sequence).

The CDR3 protein is CASSQVAQETQYF. In DNA, the CDR3 is TGTGCCAGCAGCCAAGTAGCCCAAGAGACCCAGTACTTC. The chain has TRBV4-2 and TRBJ2-5, with D uncertain. Germline V CDR1 and CDR2: LGHNA, YNFKEQ. The V end was cut by 1 base, the J end by 1 base, with 4 bases between. The CDR3 has 13 amino acids.

The table lists this clonotype with a count of one. This rearrangement joins TRBV27 to TRBJ2-7, with TRBD2 as a possible D gene (5 bases). The V and J ends lost 3 bases and 7 bases respectively, with 16 bases between them. The CDR3 is 14 amino acids. Germline V lookup: CDR1 MNHEY, CDR2 SMNVEV (reference sequence). The CDR3 is CASSFALERGEQYF. The CDR3 DNA reads as TGTGCCAGCAGTTTCGCTCTGGAAAGAGGGGAGCAGTACTTC.

This clonotype was picked up one time. The chain uses TRBV6-5 and TRBJ1-2; the D is unclear. Germline CDR1 and CDR2: MNHEY and SVGAGI. V was shortened by 4 bases and J by 3 bases, with 12 bases between the two germline ends. CDR3 length: 14 amino acids. In DNA form, the CDR3 reads TGTGCCAGCAGTTGGTCCGGGTCTGACTATGGCTACACCTTC. Protein: CASSWSGSDYGYTF.